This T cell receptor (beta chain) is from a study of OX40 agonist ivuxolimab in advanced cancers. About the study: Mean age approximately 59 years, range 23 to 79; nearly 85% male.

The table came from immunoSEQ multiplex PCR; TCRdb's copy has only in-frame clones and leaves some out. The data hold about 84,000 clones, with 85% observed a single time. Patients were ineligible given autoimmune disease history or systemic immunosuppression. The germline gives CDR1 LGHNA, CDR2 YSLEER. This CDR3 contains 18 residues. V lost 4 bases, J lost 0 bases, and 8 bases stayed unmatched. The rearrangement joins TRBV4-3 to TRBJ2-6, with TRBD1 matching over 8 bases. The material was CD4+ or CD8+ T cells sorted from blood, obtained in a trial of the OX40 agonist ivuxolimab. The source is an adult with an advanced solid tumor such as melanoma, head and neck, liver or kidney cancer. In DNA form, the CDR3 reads TGCGCCAGCAGCCCAGGACAGGGAACCTCCTCTGGGGCCAACGTCCTGACTTTC. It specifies CASSPGQGTSSGANVLTF.